The TCR beta chain described here comes from a study of beta chain features in type 1 diabetes. This clone was seen a handful of times. What it recognizes is unknown. Points from the study as a whole: Whatever favoring of shorter templates PCR might show would apply equally to patients and controls. Shorter TCRB CDR3s, moderately but significantly so, were found in Type 1 diabetes patients in all four CD4+ subsets.

Germline V lookup: CDR1 SGHTA, CDR2 FQGNSA. Trimming at V came to 4 bases and at J to 2 bases, leaving 8 bases not matched to a gene. The CDR3 is made up of 15 amino acids. All of the isolated RNA was reverse transcribed, so expressed TCRB transcripts were sequenced. The protocol was immunoSEQ multiplex PCR, while the TCRdb copy is restricted to in-frame clones and leaves out a portion. Among about 160,000 clones listed, about 8.1% were seen once. The sample consisted of central memory CD4+ T cells from blood. The receptor was derived from a woman between 18 and 29 years old with type 1 diabetes. V usage is TRBV7-2 and J usage is TRBJ2-7, with 7 bases identical to TRBD2. CDR3 nucleotide sequence: TGTGCCAGCAGCTACACCGGGACTATCACCTACGAGCAGTACTTC. Its protein is CASSYTGTITYEQYF. The full variable domain, its missing parts supplied by reference TRBV7-2 and TRBJ2-7, is GAGVSQSPSNKVTEKGKDVELRCDPISGHTALYWYRQSLGQGLEFLIYFQGNSAPDKSGLPSDRFSAERTGGSVSTLTIQRTQQEDSAVYLCASSYTGTITYEQYFGPGTRLTVT.